Listed below are T cell receptor beta chains from one sample, sequenced in a study of T cells in Graves' hyperthyroidism and ophthalmopathy. TCRdb passed the multiplex PCR reads through MiXCR, listing each CDR3 protein once. This table holds approximately 530,000 distinct CDR3 sequences, roughly 21% found once. Sequencing was done on a sample of blood. These receptors were obtained from a man aged 40-55 years with Graves' ophthalmopathy. The CDR3 runs from the conserved cysteine through the conserved F or W. Each record gives: D gene, J gene, V gene, CDR3 protein. D genes are given only for firm matches.

- | TRBJ2-1 | TRBV9 | CASGRSITEQFF
- | TRBJ2-3 | TRBV15 | CATSREGVSGTDTQYF
TRBD1 | TRBJ2-3 | TRBV28 | CASRLGDRRTDTQYF
- | TRBJ2-7 | TRBV6-2/TRBV6-3 | CASSYPRGGVYEQYF
- | TRBJ1-1 | TRBV20-1 | CSAKQPNTEAFF
TRBD2 | TRBJ2-2 | TRBV20-1 | CSAPRGGRGLVGELFF
TRBD2 | TRBJ2-4 | TRBV20-1 | CSARFQAGPRNIQYF
- | TRBJ1-2 | TRBV7-2 | CASSFRDTSNYGYTF
- | TRBJ1-5 | TRBV2 | CASRRSGPAEPQHF
- | TRBJ2-3 | TRBV7-2 | CASSFGSVNTDTQYF
- | TRBJ2-1 | TRBV27 | CASSLGVYGNEQFF
- | TRBJ1-2 | TRBV29-1 | CSVEEYTNYGYTF
TRBD2 | TRBJ2-7 | TRBV12-3/TRBV12-4 | CASNHLGGAVDEQYF
- | TRBJ2-1 | TRBV4-1 | CASSQDSRAKYNEQFF
- | TRBJ2-5 | TRBV12-3/TRBV12-4 | CASSAIDRNQETQYF
- | TRBJ1-2 | TRBV14 | CASSQSVITSNYGYTF
- | TRBJ2-1 | TRBV6-1 | CASSWQGSYNEQFF
- | TRBJ1-1 | TRBV6-1 | CASALDGLTEAFF
TRBD2 | TRBJ2-1 | TRBV2 | CASRPHRLAGVNNEQFF
- | TRBJ2-7 | TRBV6-2/TRBV6-3 | CASSYYAGSEQYF
- | TRBJ2-5 | TRBV3-1 | CASSPLGPQETQYF
- | TRBJ1-4 | TRBV29-1 | CSVEGGAANEKLFF
TRBD2 | TRBJ2-1 | TRBV19 | CATIRAGDWEQFF
- | TRBJ1-6 | TRBV28 | CASSPGETYNSPLHF
TRBD2 | TRBJ2-1 | TRBV6-1 | CASKRTSGSNEQFF
- | TRBJ1-4 | TRBV10-3 | CATFGATNEKLFF